The clone carrying this T cell receptor (beta chain) was detected only a few times. Its antigen is still unknown. cDNA libraries for TCR alpha and TCR beta, carrying sample barcodes and UMIs, came from 5'RACE with constant-segment primers. Using its own MiXCR run on the 5' RACE reads, TCRdb lists one record per CDR3 protein. Of approximately 410,000 distinct CDR3 sequences listed, more than 20% were seen once; the top ten hold under 15%. The entry originates in a study of T-cell memory formation after mild COVID-19. For the study at large: The two donors had largely donor-specific TCR clusters.

CDR1 and CDR2 from the germline V gene are KGHDR and SFDVKD. The CDR3 totals 12 residues. The ends were cut back, 6 bases at V and 4 bases at J, with 8 bases in the middle. Study-wide findings and caveats: In pre-infection memory, a portion of responding clones appeared, which suggested that cross-reactive memory joined. There was a balanced CD4/CD8 profile in clones contracting day 15 to 85, and later expanders leaned CD4+.

The receptor's source is an adult woman who had mild COVID-19 (a few samples of this study predate the infection). Cell type and time point are not known. The sequencing input was PBMCs or a T cell subset sorted from them (not recorded which). The rearrangement links TRBV24-1 to TRBJ2-5; D may be TRBD1 (6 bases). CDR3 nucleotides: TGTGCCACCAGTACAGGGCGAGAGACCCAGTACTTC. Amino acid sequence: CATSTGRETQYF.